The 18 T cell receptor beta chains below all came from one sample that was sequenced in a study of regulatory T cells. The study, taken as a whole, reports: Hydrophobic residues at CDR3 positions 6 and 7 were enriched in conventional CD4+ T cells of CD3G-deficient patients.

Amplification used 52 TRBV primers and 13 TRBJ primers. Sequencing used immunoSEQ multiplex PCR; TCRdb keeps in-frame clones, though not all of them. This table has 30,000 to 40,000 clones, 89% appearing once. The antigens these receptors bind are not known. Sequenced material: conventional CD4+ T cells sorted from blood. These receptor sequences come from a person under 30 with CD3G deficiency.

This chain joins TRBV7-9 and TRBJ1-4; 7 bases are a match to TRBD1. The germline gives CDR1 SEHNR, CDR2 FQNEAQ (reference sequence). The junction had 6 bases not matched to a gene; V was cut back by 5 bases and J by 0 bases. This CDR3 spans 16 amino acids. CDR3 loop: CASSPGQSATNEKLFF. DNA of the CDR3: TGTGCCAGCAGCCCGGGACAGTCGGCAACTAATGAAAAACTGTTTTTT.

The chain joins TRBV28 to TRBJ2-1, with D tentatively TRBD1 (6 bases). V lost 3 bases and J 8 bases, leaving 11 bases between the germline ends. CDR1 is MDHEN, CDR2 SYDVKM, per germline. The CDR3 has 13 residues. This CDR3 is CASSLGHAYEQFF. For the CDR3, the DNA is TGTGCCAGCAGTTTGGGACACGCTTATGAGCAGTTCTTC.

This clone has only a few counts. The rearrangement links TRBV18 to TRBJ2-3; a possible D gene is TRBD1 (6 bases). This CDR3 contains 15 residues. Germline V lookup: CDR1 KGHSH, CDR2 LQKENI. Trimming removed 5 bases from V and 1 base from J, with 13 bases in between. CDR3 loop: CASSFTGKGTDTQYF. CDR3 bases: TGTGCCAGCTCATTTACAGGGAAGGGCACAGATACGCAGTATTTT.

The genes are TRBV5-1 and TRBJ2-3; D may match TRBD1 or TRBD2 (5 bases each). Trimming cost V 4 bases and J 1 base, with 10 bases left between them. The CDR3 runs to 14 residues. From germline, CDR1 is SGHRS and CDR2 YFSETQ. This CDR3 reads CASSRVGGTDTQYF. DNA of the CDR3: TGCGCCAGCAGCCGTGTGGGGGGCACAGATACGCAGTATTTT.

With respect to this clone: The junction differs from germline at one of its ends, possibly a read error. The chain recombines TRBV10-3 with TRBJ2-5; tentative D call: TRBD2 (5 bases). The CDR3 has 13 residues. Germline CDR1 ENHRY, CDR2 SYGVKD. The CDR3 is CAIRESGSETQYF. The CDR3 DNA reads as TGTGCCATCAGGGAGTCTGGGAGCGAGACCCAGTACTTC.

This chain joins TRBV7-9 and TRBJ2-3; maybe TRBD2 (5 bases). V dropped 5 bases and J dropped 4 bases, with 19 bases sitting between them. The CDR3 length is 16 residues. Germline V gene sequence: CDR1 SEHNR, CDR2 FQNEAQ (reference sequence). The CDR3 DNA reads as TGTGCCAGCAGCGGAAGCATATCGCGGGCCTCAGATACGCAGTATTTT. As protein: CASSGSISRASDTQYF.

The chain recombines TRBV6-1 with TRBJ2-7; a weak D match, TRBD1 (6 bases). V was clipped by 3 bases and J by 12 bases, with 12 bases between them. The CDR3 has 11 amino acids. The germline V gene has CDR1 MNHNS and CDR2 SASEGT. The CDR3 nucleotides read TGTGCCAGCAGTGACAAAGACAGGCCGTACTTC. It translates to CASSDKDRPYF.

The chain employs TRBV28 and TRBJ2-3; tentatively, D is TRBD1 or TRBD2 (5 bases each). This CDR3 is built from 12 residues. Looked up from germline, CDR1 is MDHEN and CDR2 is SYDVKM. V lost 5 bases to trimming and J lost 9 bases, with 12 bases between them. Here the CDR3 reads CASSELRGTQYF. The CDR3 DNA follows: TGTGCCAGCAGTGAACTACGGGGCACGCAGTATTTT.

This chain connects TRBV10-3 to TRBJ2-3; D is possibly TRBD1 or TRBD2 (5 bases each). The CDR3 covers 14 residues. CDR1 and CDR2 from the germline V gene are ENHRY and SYGVKD. Trimming removed 6 bases at V and 2 bases at J, with 12 bases between. Written as DNA, the CDR3 is TGTGCCATCAGGGGACCGCGCCTCACAGATACGCAGTATTTT. Its protein product is CAIRGPRLTDTQYF.

This chain links TRBV28 with TRBJ2-2; unclear D gene. CDR3 length equals 16 residues. Germline assignment: CDR1 MDHEN and CDR2 SYDVKM. V lost 2 bases and J 0 bases, leaving 10 bases between the germline ends. The CDR3 spells CASSLTDGTNTGELFF. CDR3 nucleotide sequence: TGTGCCAGCAGTTTAACTGACGGAACGAACACCGGGGAGCTGTTTTTT.

Only one count was recorded for this clone. The chain combines TRBV9 with TRBJ1-3; 9 bases agree with TRBD1. Trimming cost V 4 bases and J 4 bases; bases outside gene matches: 15. This CDR3 is 18 amino acids long. Germline assignment: CDR1 SGDLS and CDR2 YYNGEE. In DNA, the CDR3 is TGTGCCAGCAGCCCTCGGGACAGGGAGGCGTCGTGGGGAAACACCATATATTTT. It specifies CASSPRDREASWGNTIYF.

This chain connects TRBV10-3 to TRBJ1-5; no clear D. V was shortened by 3 bases and J by 3 bases, with 6 bases between the two germline ends. Per germline, CDR1 ENHRY and CDR2 SYGVKD. This CDR3 contains 13 residues. The CDR3 sequence: CAISEGNNQPQHF. The CDR3 bases are TGTGCCATCAGTGAAGGGAACAATCAGCCCCAGCATTTT.

This clone was observed once. The genes are TRBV5-1 and TRBJ2-7, with 8 positions matching TRBD1. The CDR3 length is 15 residues. Germline CDR1 reads SGHRS; CDR2 reads YFSETQ. V lost 2 bases to trimming and J lost 4 bases; unmatched junction nucleotides: 8. CDR3 sequence (DNA): TGCGCCAGCAGCTTATCCACAGGGGGACTTTACGAGCAGTACTTC. This encodes CASSLSTGGLYEQYF.

J is TRBJ1-4 and V is TRBV28; 9 bases agree with TRBD1. V shed 4 bases, J shed 8 bases, and the junction held 5 bases outside the gene matches. This CDR3 has 14 amino acids. CDR1 and CDR2 (germline): MDHEN, SYDVKM. The DNA for the CDR3 is TGTGCCAGCAGTTCAGGACAGGGGCGAGAAAAACTGTTTTTT. It is translated as CASSSGQGREKLFF. The full variable domain, with the rest looked up from reference TRBV28 and TRBJ1-4, is DVKVTQSSRYLVKRTGEKVFLECVQDMDHENMFWYRQDPGLGLRLIYFSYDVKMKEKGDIPEGYSVSREKKERFSLILESASTNQTSMYLCASSSGQGREKLFFGSGTQLSVL.

V gene TRBV5-1 combines with J gene TRBJ1-1, with 11 positions matching TRBD1. Germline V gives CDR1 SGHRS, CDR2 YFSETQ. The J segment lost 10 bases and the V segment lost 4 bases, leaving 3 bases of the junction unmatched. The length of the CDR3 is 12 residues. As DNA, the CDR3 is TGCGCCAGCAGCCTGGACAGGGGGCGAGCTTTCTTT. Translating it yields CASSLDRGRAFF.

The chain couples TRBV6-6 to TRBJ2-1; D is undetermined. V was cut by 0 bases and J by 8 bases, with 8 bases left in between. This CDR3 contains 13 residues. Per the germline V gene, CDR1 is MNHNY and CDR2 is SVGAGI (reference sequence). The DNA of the CDR3 is TGTGCCAGCAGTTACTCGAAACGGGATGAGCAGTTCTTC. Its translation: CASSYSKRDEQFF.

The J gene is TRBJ2-7, the V gene TRBV10-3; tentative D call: TRBD1 (6 bases). This CDR3 comprises 12 residues. The V gene's germline CDR1 is ENHRY and CDR2 SYGVKD. Trimming took 10 bases from V and 1 from J, leaving 11 bases between them. As DNA, the CDR3 is TGTGCCACGTCTGGACAGTCCTACGAGCAGTACTTC. This encodes CATSGQSYEQYF.

J is TRBJ2-1 and V is TRBV5-1, with D perhaps TRBD1 or TRBD2 (5 bases each). This CDR3 comprises 15 residues. CDR1 and CDR2 from the germline V gene are SGHRS and YFSETQ. With 1 base removed from V and 4 bases from J, the gap between germline ends came to 12 bases. Written as DNA, the CDR3 is TGCGCCAGCAGCTTGTTGGGGGAGCGGTACAATGAGCAGTTCTTC. Amino acids: CASSLLGERYNEQFF.